This is a list of T cell receptor beta chains from one sample in a study of PD-1 blockade in classical Hodgkin lymphoma. Measured with immunoSEQ multiplex PCR; TCRdb has only the in-frame clones, and not every one. Among 13,000 to 15,000 clones listed, 82% were seen once. Here the sequenced sample was peripheral blood mononuclear cells (PBMCs), taken at baseline. Receptors originate from a human donor with classical Hodgkin lymphoma. Each CDR3 is given with its conserved first and last residue. Each record gives: J gene, clone size, V gene, D gene, CDR3 length, CDR3 DNA, CDR3 protein. The D gene is left open where the match is weak. For some rows the clone size is stated as once, few or many, or as a class when expanded; others skip it.

TRBJ2-7	NA	TRBV5-1	TRBD1	14	TGCGCCAGCAGCCTTACAGGGGGCGTCTCCGGGGAGTACTTC	CASSLTGGVSGEYF
TRBJ2-3	NA	TRBV19	NA	14	TGTGCCAGTAGTATCAACGGACTCACAGATACGCAGTATTTT	CASSINGLTDTQYF
TRBJ1-5	NA	TRBV28	NA	16	TGTGCCAGCAGTTTGTTGGTCATCCAAGTTAATCAGCCCCAGCATTTT	CASSLLVIQVNQPQHF
TRBJ2-1	NA	TRBV6-5	NA	15	TGTGCCAGCAGCCGCAGTGTGGAGCTCTACAATGAGCAGTTCTTC	CASSRSVELYNEQFF
TRBJ1-6	once	TRBV6-5	NA	12	TGTGCCAGCAAGCGTTGGAATTCACCCCCCCACTTT	CASKRWNSPPHF
TRBJ2-7	NA	TRBV19	TRBD1	15	TGTGCCAGTAGCCTATTCCGGGACAGAGGCTACGAGCAGTACTTC	CASSLFRDRGYEQYF
TRBJ2-3	NA	TRBV5-6	NA	16	TGTGCCAGCAGCTTGGCCCCAGCATGGGGCACAGATACGCAGTATTTT	CASSLAPAWGTDTQYF
TRBJ1-4	NA	TRBV18	NA	16	TGTGCCAGCTCACCATTTGATTCTCGGCTCAATGAAAAACTGTTTTTT	CASSPFDSRLNEKLFF
TRBJ2-1	NA	TRBV19	TRBD1	14	TGTGCCACCGGACAGGGTCAATCGTACAATGAGCAGTTCTTC	CATGQGQSYNEQFF
TRBJ2-3	few	TRBV7-6	NA	16	TGTGCCAGCAGCTATCTAGGAGGGGAGAGCACAGATACGCAGTATTTT	CASSYLGGESTDTQYF
TRBJ2-2	few	TRBV25-1	NA	15	TGTGCCAGCAGTGAAGGAAGGGAGGACACCGGGGAGCTGTTTTTT	CASSEGREDTGELFF
TRBJ1-2	once	TRBV12-5	TRBD1	13	TGTGCTAGTGGTTTGGCGCTAGGGGGCAGCTACACCTTC	CASGLALGGSYTF
TRBJ2-4	once	TRBV28	TRBD1	12	TGTGCCAGCAGTTTCGAGGGGGCGCAGGGGTACTTC	CASSFEGAQGYF
TRBJ1-2	NA	TRBV9	TRBD1	15	TGTGCCAGCAGCGTAGAAGGGACAGGGGACTATGGCTACACCTTC	CASSVEGTGDYGYTF
TRBJ2-1	NA	TRBV11-3	NA	13	TGTGCCAGCAGCCAGGGCTCGTACAATGAGCAGTTCTTC	CASSQGSYNEQFF
TRBJ1-2	few	TRBV5-1	TRBD1	15	TGCGCCAGCAGCTGGGGACAGGAGGGCAACTATGGCTACACCTTC	CASSWGQEGNYGYTF
TRBJ1-2	medium-sized	TRBV4-2	NA	14	TGTGCCAGCAGCCCCGTGGACGCCACGTATGGCTACACCTTC	CASSPVDATYGYTF
TRBJ2-1	NA	TRBV6-5	TRBD2	16	TGTGCCAGCAGTTACTCGCTAGCGGGAGGGTACAATGAGCAGTTCTTC	CASSYSLAGGYNEQFF
TRBJ2-3	NA	TRBV27	NA	15	TGTGCCAGCAATCGGCCGCTTGGCGGCACAGATACGCAGTATTTT	CASNRPLGGTDTQYF
TRBJ2-5	NA	TRBV7-9	NA	17	TGTGCCAGCAGCCGAGACGAACCGAGGGAGACCGAAGAGACCCAGTACTTC	CASSRDEPRETEETQYF
TRBJ2-2	NA	TRBV4-1	NA	15	TGCGCCAGCAGCCCCCGGGTAGAGTACACCGGGGAGCTGTTTTTT	CASSPRVEYTGELFF
TRBJ2-7	NA	TRBV5-1	NA	17	TGCGCCAGCAGCTTGGCCCCCTGGACCAGGAGCTCCTACGAGCAGTACTTC	CASSLAPWTRSSYEQYF
TRBJ2-5	NA	TRBV27	TRBD1	14	TGTGCCAGCAGTTTTAACAAAGGGGGCGAGACCCAGTACTTC	CASSFNKGGETQYF
TRBJ2-1	NA	TRBV2	TRBD2	14	TGTGCCAGCAGTGCCGGACTAGCGGGGAGTGAGCAGTTCTTC	CASSAGLAGSEQFF
TRBJ1-2	NA	TRBV7-9	NA	12	TGTGCCAGCAGCTTAGCCCTGGATGGCTACACCTTC	CASSLALDGYTF
TRBJ1-1	NA	TRBV10-3	NA	15	TGTGCCATCAGTCGACCGGACGCGGGGTACGCTGAAGCTTTCTTT	CAISRPDAGYAEAFF
TRBJ2-3	NA	TRBV28	TRBD2	18	TGTGCCAGCAGTTTATGCGCCGGGACTAGCGGGATCACAGATACGCAGTATTTT	CASSLCAGTSGITDTQYF
TRBJ1-2	NA	TRBV28	NA	17	TGTGCCAGCAGTCCCCCGGGGGCCCTTTTAGCTAACTATGGCTACACCTTC	CASSPPGALLANYGYTF
TRBJ1-6	NA	TRBV5-1	NA	16	TGCGCCAGCAGCTTGGACGGGGACTCCTATAATTCACCCCTCCACTTT	CASSLDGDSYNSPLHF
TRBJ1-6	NA	TRBV13	NA	16	TGTGCCAGCAGCTTAGGGGCAGGGTCATATAATTCACCCCTCCACTTT	CASSLGAGSYNSPLHF
TRBJ1-1	NA	TRBV19	NA	12	TGTGCCAGTAGTATAGGGAGAACTGAAGCTTTCTTT	CASSIGRTEAFF
TRBJ2-2	NA	TRBV19	TRBD1	16	TGTGCCAGTAGTATAAGGACAGGGGTCTACACCGGGGAGCTGTTTTTT	CASSIRTGVYTGELFF
TRBJ2-7	NA	TRBV7-6	NA	16	TGTGCCAGCAGCTTTCTCTCGGCTACTGGGGCCCACGAGCAGTACTTC	CASSFLSATGAHEQYF
TRBJ2-1	few	TRBV6-1	TRBD2	16	TGTGCCAGCAGTGCCCTAGCGGGAGGGCTCTACAATGAGCAGTTCTTC	CASSALAGGLYNEQFF
TRBJ1-1	NA	TRBV25-1	NA	12	TGTGCCAGCAAGGACAGTTACACTGAAGCTTTCTTT	CASKDSYTEAFF
TRBJ2-7	NA	TRBV5-1	NA	13	TGCGCCAGCAGCTTGGGCTCCGGTGGCGAGCAGTACTTC	CASSLGSGGEQYF
TRBJ2-5	NA	TRBV7-9	TRBD2	15	TGTGCCAGTTATAAAGGACTAGAAGGAGAAGAGACCCAGTACTTC	CASYKGLEGEETQYF
TRBJ2-5	NA	TRBV27	NA	14	TGTGCCAGCAGTTTTTGGGACGACAAAGAGACCCAGTACTTC	CASSFWDDKETQYF
TRBJ1-3	NA	TRBV9	NA	14	TGTGCCAGCAGCGTCACGGACTCTGGAAACACCATATATTTT	CASSVTDSGNTIYF
TRBJ2-3	NA	TRBV10-1	NA	18	TGCGCCAGCAGTGATGGCAGGGGGACTAGAAGGAGGACAGATACGCAGTATTTT	CASSDGRGTRRRTDTQYF
TRBJ1-4	NA	TRBV11-2	NA	12	TGTGCCAGCATCGGGACTTCGGGAAAACTGTTTTTT	CASIGTSGKLFF
TRBJ2-5	NA	TRBV11-2	TRBD1	13	TGTGCCAGCAGCTTATCAGGGGGAGAGACCCAGTACTTC	CASSLSGGETQYF
TRBJ1-2	NA	TRBV19	NA	12	TGTGCCAGTAGTATTTCTGTATATGGCTACACCTTC	CASSISVYGYTF
TRBJ2-3	NA	TRBV19	TRBD1	15	TGTGCCAGTAGTATAGAGGGGACAGGGGGGTATACGCAGTATTTT	CASSIEGTGGYTQYF
TRBJ2-7	NA	TRBV11-2	NA	14	TGTGCCAGCAGCTTACTGGGGGACTCCTACGAGCAGTACTTC	CASSLLGDSYEQYF
TRBJ2-3	few	TRBV2	TRBD1	13	TGTGCCAGCAGTGCGGAGACAGGGGGCGGGCAGTATTTT	CASSAETGGGQYF